These 9 T cell receptor beta chains were all obtained from the same sample, sequenced in a study of T cell responses to AZD1222 COVID-19 vaccine (dated by TCRdb to the early 2020s). Library preparation used the immunoSEQ multiplex PCR assay. This immuneACCESS table, as held by TCRdb, lists in-frame sequences with V and J called but not all clones. Of the missing ones, under half trace to an unresolved V gene in checked studies; the others have no known cause. This sample lists some 130,000 clones; approximately 80% were detected once. The ten largest clones capture roughly 4.3% of the sample. The time point label, as the study defines it: baseline before first vaccination. This material consisted of peripheral blood, taken on day 0 of AZD1222 vaccination. Receptor source: an adult in good health.

This clone has more than one count but fewer than ten. The chain employs TRBV3-1 (or the pseudogene TRBV3-2) and TRBJ1-5; 7 nucleotides agree with TRBD1. Germline values: CDR1 LGHDT, CDR2 YNNKEL (reference sequence). The CDR3 totals 14 residues. The ends lost 4 bases at V and 5 bases at J; junction bases unmatched: 5. CDR3 sequence: CASSRGTAYQPQHF. The CDR3 DNA reads as TGTGCCAGCAGCCGGGGGACAGCTTATCAGCCCCAGCATTTT.

The rearrangement joins TRBV24-1 to TRBJ1-5, with 7 bases that match TRBD1. J gave up 0 bases and V 4 bases, and 5 bases lay outside the gene matches. This CDR3 contains 16 residues. From germline, CDR1 is KGHDR and CDR2 SFDVKD. CDR3 nucleotides: TGTGCCACCAGTGAGCGCGGGACAGCTAGCAATCAGCCCCAGCATTTT. Residues: CATSERGTASNQPQHF.

The J gene is TRBJ2-7, the V gene TRBV7-9; D is unresolved. This CDR3 region has 14 residues. Germline CDR1 and CDR2: SEHNR and FQNEAQ (reference sequence). The V gene lost 0 bases and the J gene lost 3 bases, with 9 bases spanning the gap. The CDR3 DNA reads as TGTGCCAGCAGCTTAGCGTCGAGGAACTACGAGCAGTACTTC. It specifies CASSLASRNYEQYF.

The V gene is TRBV5-1, the J gene TRBJ2-3, with 11 bases aligning to TRBD1. This CDR3 spans 15 amino acids. Germline V gene sequence: CDR1 SGHRS, CDR2 YFSETQ. The J segment lost 5 bases and the V segment lost 4 bases, leaving 6 bases of the junction unmatched. CDR3 DNA sequence: TGCGCCAGCAGCCGGACAGGGGGCGCGGGAGATACGCAGTATTTT. This gives the protein CASSRTGGAGDTQYF.

This chain connects TRBV19 to TRBJ1-6; D unclear. Germline CDR1 LNHDA, CDR2 SQIVND (reference sequence). CDR3 length: 18 amino acids. Trimming shortened V by 4 bases and J by 5 bases, and 21 bases separated the two germline ends. The CDR3 sequence is CASSTTSPLTRNNSPLHF. For the CDR3, the DNA is TGTGCCAGTAGTACAACATCCCCACTTACGAGGAATAATTCACCCCTCCACTTT. The full variable domain, in which reference TRBV19 and TRBJ1-6 provide the parts outside the CDR3, is DGGITQSPKYLFRKEGQNVTLSCEQNLNHDAMYWYRQDPGQGLRLIYYSQIVNDFQKGDIAEGYSVSREKKESFPLTVTSAQKNPTAFYLCASSTTSPLTRNNSPLHFGNGTRLTVT.

This chain joins TRBV7-3 and TRBJ1-1; D is undetermined. V gave up 0 bases and J gave up 5 bases, with 7 bases separating them. The CDR3 spans 13 residues. Germline assignment: CDR1 SGHTA and CDR2 FQGTGA. The CDR3 reads CASSLTLGTEAFF. The DNA of the CDR3 is TGTGCCAGCAGCTTAACGTTAGGTACTGAAGCTTTCTTT.

The CDR3 DNA follows: TGTGCTAGTGCTGACCGCAAATCGGGCACTGAAGCTTTCTTT. Translating it yields CASADRKSGTEAFF. The chain is built from TRBV12-5 and TRBJ1-1; unclear D gene. The CDR3 runs 14 residues. V lost 7 bases to trimming and J lost 4 bases, with 16 bases between them. Germline-derived CDR1 and CDR2 are LGHNT and FRNRAP. The full variable domain, its missing parts supplied by reference TRBV12-5 and TRBJ1-1, is DARVTQTPRHKVTEMGQEVTMRCQPILGHNTVFWYRQTMMQGLELLAYFRNRAPLDDSGMPKDRFSAEMPDATLATLKIQPSEPRDSAVYFCASADRKSGTEAFFGQGTRLTVV.

CDR3 protein: CASSSNPPEQNSNQPQHF. In DNA, the CDR3 is TGTGCCAGCAGCTCCAACCCACCCGAACAGAATAGCAATCAGCCCCAGCATTTT. The V gene is TRBV7-2, the J gene TRBJ1-5; no reliable D call. The germline V gene has CDR1 SGHTA and CDR2 FQGNSA. The CDR3 has 18 residues. Between the trimmed V and J ends, which lost 4 bases and 0 bases, there was a span of 19 bases.

V usage is TRBV5-1 and J usage is TRBJ2-2; D not resolved. The CDR3 runs 12 residues. Per the germline V gene, CDR1 is SGHRS and CDR2 is YFSETQ. V lost 1 base and J 5 bases, leaving 3 bases between the germline ends. The CDR3 DNA reads TGCGCCAGCAGCTTGACAACCGGGGAGCTGTTTTTT. It is translated as CASSLTTGELFF. Looking up the rest from reference TRBV5-1 and TRBJ2-2 gives the full variable domain: KAGVTQTPRYLIKTRGQQVTLSCSPISGHRSVSWYQQTPGQGLQFLFEYFSETQRNKGNFPGRFSGRQFSNSRSEMNVSTLELGDSALYLCASSLTTGELFFGEGSRLTVL.